This T cell receptor (beta chain) was identified in a study of cytomegalovirus exposure and HLA in healthy donors. Study as a whole: As an earlier analysis found, some 180 million T cells yielded some 120 million unique TCR beta sequences.

On this clone itself: Antigen: not known.

The PCR was carried out with 60 Vbeta primers and 13 Jbeta primers. Method: immunoSEQ multiplex PCR; TCRdb's copy keeps in-frame clones and lacks some. Of some 130,000 clones listed, around 77% were seen once; the top ten hold 2% to 2.5%. Germline lookup yields CDR1 SGHTA and CDR2 FQGNSA. This CDR3 comprises 18 residues. The ends lost 2 bases at V and 3 bases at J; junction bases unmatched: 14. Points from the study as a whole: It was reported that TCR beta sequences correctly inferred the HLA-A and HLA-B alleles for most subjects. Later genetic work tied a missense DCLRE1C variant to beta-chain V and J trimming.

The sequence came from a man aged 25 to 40 in good health and CMV-seronegative. Sequencing was performed on PBMCs. The chain joins TRBV7-2 to TRBJ2-7, with 9 nucleotides matching TRBD2. CDR3 protein: CASSLYPFSSGAYYEQYF. CDR3 nucleotide sequence: TGTGCCAGCAGCTTATACCCCTTTTCTAGCGGGGCCTACTACGAGCAGTACTTC.